This TCR beta chain was recovered during a study of shared clonotypes between healthy human individuals. The CDR3 contains 16 residues. Trimming took off 2 bases at V and 7 bases at J, with 19 bases between the two ends. CDR1 is SGHDT, CDR2 YYEEEE, per germline. Sequencing was at deep level. Authors' processing steps: Junction-only sequences produced by ImmunoSEQ had no quality scores, so filtering differed. Assay used: immunoSEQ multiplex PCR; TCRdb lists only in-frame clones, some missing. V and J calls and clone size follow that table, whereas D and trimming were derived from the DNA. The data contain about 2.4 million clones, 93% of them singletons. Those who donated were healthy HIV-negative adults, with no recent acute infections or vaccinations reported. The donors, all of them Caucasian adults, lived in Nashville, Tennessee.

Sequencing input: naive CD4+ T cells from PBMCs. Specified subset: CD45RA+ positively selected. The TCR comes from a man aged 18 to 30 in good health. Some clones in this sample may be carry-over from other donors' samples. The chain couples TRBV5-6 to TRBJ2-1; D remains unclear. The CDR3 nucleotides read TGTGCCAGCAGCTTACCCGGGTCCCCCGAAAGGAATGAGCAGTTCTTC. It specifies CASSLPGSPERNEQFF.